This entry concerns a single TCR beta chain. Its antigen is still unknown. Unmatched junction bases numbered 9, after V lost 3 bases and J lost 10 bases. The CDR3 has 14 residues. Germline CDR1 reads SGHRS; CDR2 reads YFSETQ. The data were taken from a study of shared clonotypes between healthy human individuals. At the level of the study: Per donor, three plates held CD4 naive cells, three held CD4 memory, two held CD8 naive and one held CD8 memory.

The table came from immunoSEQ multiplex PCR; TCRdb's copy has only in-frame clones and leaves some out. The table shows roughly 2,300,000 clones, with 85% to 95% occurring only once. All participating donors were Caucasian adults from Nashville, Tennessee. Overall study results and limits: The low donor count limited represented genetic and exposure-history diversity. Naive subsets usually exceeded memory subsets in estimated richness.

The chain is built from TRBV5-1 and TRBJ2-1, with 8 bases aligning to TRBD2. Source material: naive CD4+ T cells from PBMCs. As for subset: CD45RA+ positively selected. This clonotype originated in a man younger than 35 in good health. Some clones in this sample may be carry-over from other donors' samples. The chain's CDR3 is CASSWGTSEREQFF. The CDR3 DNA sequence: TGCGCCAGCAGCTGGGGGACTAGTGAGAGGGAGCAGTTCTTC.